These 4 T cell receptor beta chains share one sample of origin, sequenced in a study of blood T cell repertoires in COVID-19. TCRdb's table, derived via immunoSEQ multiplex PCR, lists solely in-frame clones and lacks some. The sample lists some 120,000 clones, roughly four fifths occurring once. Sequenced input: peripheral blood. The receptors originated from a man in his 60s with acute or convalescent COVID-19.

This chain uses TRBV11-1 with TRBJ2-5; TRBD1 agrees at 7 bases. CDR3 length equals 13 residues. With V trimmed by 4 bases and J by 4 bases, 3 bases remained unmatched. In germline, CDR1 is SGHAT, CDR2 FQDESV (reference sequence). This chain's CDR3 is CASSSHRGETQYF. The CDR3 DNA sequence: TGTGCCAGCAGCTCTCACAGGGGAGAGACCCAGTACTTC. The full variable domain, rest sourced from reference TRBV11-1 and TRBJ2-5, is EAEVAQSPRYKITEKSQAVAFWCDPISGHATLYWYRQILGQGPELLVQFQDESVVDDSQLPKDRFSAERLKGVDSTLKIQPAELGDSAMYLCASSSHRGETQYFGPGTRLLVL.

This clone showed up just a few times. The chain is built from TRBV19 and TRBJ1-2; TRBD1 aligns across 9 bases. V gave up 7 bases and J gave up 2 bases; unmatched junction bases: 2. The germline V gene has CDR1 LNHDA and CDR2 SQIVND (reference sequence). The CDR3 sequence is 13 residues long. The DNA of the CDR3 is TGTGCCAGTATCGACAGGGGGAACTATGGCTACACCTTC. Translated: CASIDRGNYGYTF.

The gene calls are TRBV20-1 and TRBJ1-1; D perhaps matches TRBD1 (5 bases). This CDR3 is 10 amino acids long. CDR1 DFQATT and CDR2 SNEGSKA come from the germline V gene (reference sequence). Between the trimmed V and J ends, which lost 5 bases and 5 bases, there was a span of 6 bases. CDR3 in amino acids: CSASGTEAFF. CDR3 DNA: TGCAGTGCTTCAGGGACTGAAGCTTTCTTT.

The chain employs TRBV19 and TRBJ1-2, with D possibly TRBD1 on 6 matching bases. The CDR3 has 15 residues. V was pared by 7 bases and J by 3 bases, with 18 bases between. The V gene's germline CDR1 is LNHDA and CDR2 SQIVND (reference sequence). The CDR3 reads CASNPRGGRDYGYTF. The CDR3 nucleotides are TGTGCCAGTAACCCACGGGGGGGGCGAGACTATGGCTACACCTTC.